This TCR beta chain is drawn from a study of blood T cell repertoires in COVID-19. Study in general: COVID-19 samples collected from the United States, Italy and Spain covered acute and convalescent phases. From T cells, B-cell-depleted T cells, or PBMCs came the material, which was cDNA or gDNA.

The V and J ends lost 0 bases and 7 bases respectively, with 11 bases between them. In germline, CDR1 is KGHDR, CDR2 SFDVKD. CDR3 length: 14 amino acids. Original handling: Scientists estimated how many nucleated cells there were by amplifying reference gene primers. Assay: immunoSEQ multiplex PCR; the TCRdb copy retains only in-frame clones and omits some. V and J calls and clone size are given by that table; D and trimming were obtained from the DNA. This table holds a few hundred thousand clones, 65% to 85% found once. The sequence was collected from a woman aged 50 to 60 with acute or convalescent COVID-19. The V and J genes are TRBV24-1 and TRBJ1-1; D unresolved. Input material: peripheral blood. The chain's CDR3 is CATSDLNSSLEAFF. DNA for the CDR3: TGTGCCACCAGTGATTTGAACAGCTCCCTTGAAGCTTTCTTT.